The source of this T cell receptor beta chain is a study of blood T cell repertoires in COVID-19. Study overall: Acute-phase and convalescent COVID-19 samples originated in the United States, Italy and Spain. PBMCs, B-cell-depleted T cells, or T cells provided the cDNA or gDNA that made up the material.

Between the trimmed V and J ends, which lost 0 bases and 5 bases, there was a span of 6 bases. Germline CDR1 is SGDLS and CDR2 is YYNGEE. This CDR3 is 14 amino acids long. In the study's own analysis: Estimates of nucleated cell counts were drawn from the amplification of reference gene primers. TCRdb's copy holds only in-frame clones and misses some; the assay was immunoSEQ multiplex PCR. D and trimming come from the DNA, and the V and J calls and clone size come from that table. The data show fewer than 250,000 clones, with approximately 80% seen just once and around 6.8% held by the top ten. Sequencing input: peripheral blood. The sequence was obtained from a woman in her sixties or seventies with active or convalescent COVID-19. The chain carries TRBV9 and TRBJ1-6; unclear D gene. The CDR3: CASSVGLNNSPLHF. CDR3 nucleotide sequence: TGTGCCAGCAGCGTAGGACTCAATAATTCACCCCTCCACTTT.